This TCR beta chain was retrieved from a study of blood T cell repertoires in COVID-19. Background on the study: Sites across the United States, Italy and Spain contributed samples from acute and convalescent COVID-19.

Looked up from germline, CDR1 is SGHTA and CDR2 is FQGNSA. Trimming left V 6 bases short and J 6 bases short, with 9 bases between. The CDR3 has 12 residues. Recruitment covered under 25 US areas and drew participants whose ages spanned roughly 18 to 100 years. A COVID-19 case was met by exposed participants within 2 weeks before study entry. Sequencing was performed with immunoSEQ multiplex PCR; in TCRdb, only in-frame clones are kept and a portion is missing. This table holds a few hundred thousand clones, roughly 86% found once. Sequencing input: PBMCs or T cells enriched from blood (not recorded which). V gene TRBV7-2 combines with J gene TRBJ1-5; D remains ambiguous. This sequence was found in a woman in her 50s who had been exposed to COVID-19. The CDR3 reads CASSSTGQPQHF. CDR3 nucleotides: TGTGCCAGCAGTTCGACGGGTCAGCCCCAGCATTTT.